This T cell receptor (beta chain) appears in the sequencing data of a study of CD8+ T cells in alopecia areata. General observations from the study: Lesional scalp displayed greater clonality than normal scalp, most notably in alopecia totalis/universalis.

From germline, CDR1 is WSHSY and CDR2 SAAADI. Germline trimming cut 0 bases from V and 5 bases from J; bases unmatched to any gene: 6. CDR3 length: 15 residues. A word on this clone: Its specificity is not known.

Individuals with alopecia areata gave both lesional scalp punch biopsies and peripheral blood for collection. It was from PBMCs that CD4+ and CD8+ T cells were sorted. RNA, once extracted, was reverse transcribed into cDNA for use as the sequencing template. TCRdb's table, derived via immunoSEQ multiplex PCR, lists solely in-frame clones and lacks some. The sample yields more than 95,000 clones, 40% to 55% seen once. The material sequenced was NKG2D-low CD8+ T cells sorted from blood. The receptor's source is a human donor with alopecia areata. V and J are TRBV10-2 and TRBJ2-5; 7 bases map to TRBD2. DNA for the CDR3: TGCGCCAGCAGTGAGTCGGGAGGGGTCGGGGAGACCCAGTACTTC. Encoded protein: CASSESGGVGETQYF.